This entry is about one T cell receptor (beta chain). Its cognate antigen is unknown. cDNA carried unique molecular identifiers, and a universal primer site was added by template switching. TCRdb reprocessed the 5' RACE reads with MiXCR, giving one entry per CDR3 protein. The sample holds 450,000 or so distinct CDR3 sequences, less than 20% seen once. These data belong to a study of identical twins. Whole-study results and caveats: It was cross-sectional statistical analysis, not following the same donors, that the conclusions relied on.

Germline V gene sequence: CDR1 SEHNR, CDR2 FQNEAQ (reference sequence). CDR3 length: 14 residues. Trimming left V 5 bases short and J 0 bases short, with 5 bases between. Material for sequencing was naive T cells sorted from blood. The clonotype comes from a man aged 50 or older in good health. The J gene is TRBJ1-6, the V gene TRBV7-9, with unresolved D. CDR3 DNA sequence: TGTGCCAGCAGCCCTGGCTCCTATAATTCACCCCTCCACTTT. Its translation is CASSPGSYNSPLHF. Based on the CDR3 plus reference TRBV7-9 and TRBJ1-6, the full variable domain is DTGVSQNPRHKITKRGQNVTFRCDPISEHNRLYWYRQTLGQGPEFLTYFQNEAQLEKSRLLSDRFSAERPKGSFSTLEIQRTEQGDSAMYLCASSPGSYNSPLHFGNGTRLTVT.